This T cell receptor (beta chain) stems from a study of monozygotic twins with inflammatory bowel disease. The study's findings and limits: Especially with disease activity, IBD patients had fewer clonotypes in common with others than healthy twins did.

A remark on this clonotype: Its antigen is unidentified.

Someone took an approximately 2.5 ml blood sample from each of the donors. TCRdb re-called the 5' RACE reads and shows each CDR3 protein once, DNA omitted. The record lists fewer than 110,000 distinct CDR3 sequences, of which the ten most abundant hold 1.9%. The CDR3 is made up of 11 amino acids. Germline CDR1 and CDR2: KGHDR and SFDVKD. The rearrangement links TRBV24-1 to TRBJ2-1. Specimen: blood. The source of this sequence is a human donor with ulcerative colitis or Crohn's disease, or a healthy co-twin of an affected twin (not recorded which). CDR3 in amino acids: CATSDFYEQFF.